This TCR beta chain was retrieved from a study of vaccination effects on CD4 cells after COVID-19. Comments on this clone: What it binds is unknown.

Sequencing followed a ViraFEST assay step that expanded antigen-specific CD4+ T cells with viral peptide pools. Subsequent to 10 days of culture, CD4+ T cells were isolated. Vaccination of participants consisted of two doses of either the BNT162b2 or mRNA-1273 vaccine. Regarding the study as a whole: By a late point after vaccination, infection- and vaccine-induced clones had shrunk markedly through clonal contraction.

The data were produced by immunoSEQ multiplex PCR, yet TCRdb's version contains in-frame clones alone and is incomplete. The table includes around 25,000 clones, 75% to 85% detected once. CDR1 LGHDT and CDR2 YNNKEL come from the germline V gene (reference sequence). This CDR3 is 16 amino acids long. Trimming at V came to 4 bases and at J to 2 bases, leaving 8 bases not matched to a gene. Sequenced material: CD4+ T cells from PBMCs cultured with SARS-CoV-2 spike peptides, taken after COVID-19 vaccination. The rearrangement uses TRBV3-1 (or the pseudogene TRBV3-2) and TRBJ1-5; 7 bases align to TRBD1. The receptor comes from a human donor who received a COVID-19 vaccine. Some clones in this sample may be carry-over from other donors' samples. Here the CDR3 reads CASSPSTGWGNQPQHF. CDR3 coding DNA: TGTGCCAGCAGCCCCTCGACAGGGTGGGGCAATCAGCCCCAGCATTTT.